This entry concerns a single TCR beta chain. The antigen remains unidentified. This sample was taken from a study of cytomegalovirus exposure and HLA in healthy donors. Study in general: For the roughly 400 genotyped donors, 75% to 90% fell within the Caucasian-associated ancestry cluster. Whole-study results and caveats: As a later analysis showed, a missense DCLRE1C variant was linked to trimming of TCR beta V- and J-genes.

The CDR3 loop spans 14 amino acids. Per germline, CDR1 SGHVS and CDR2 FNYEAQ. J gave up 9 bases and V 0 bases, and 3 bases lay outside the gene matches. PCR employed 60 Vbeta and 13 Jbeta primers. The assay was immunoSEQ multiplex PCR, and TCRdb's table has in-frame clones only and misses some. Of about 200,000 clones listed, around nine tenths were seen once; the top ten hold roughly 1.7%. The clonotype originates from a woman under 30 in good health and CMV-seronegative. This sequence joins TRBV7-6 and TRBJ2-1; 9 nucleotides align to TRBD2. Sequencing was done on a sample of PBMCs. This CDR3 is CASSLASGSVEQFF. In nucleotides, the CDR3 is TGTGCCAGCAGCTTAGCTAGCGGGAGCGTTGAGCAGTTCTTC.